The T cell receptor beta chain under discussion was sequenced for a study of Graves' ophthalmopathy and Graves' hyperthyroidism. Looking at the study overall: No treatment had been given when peripheral blood was collected at initial diagnosis. General study points: Ophthalmopathy progression cases were predicted by the model with about 70% sensitivity and 72.22% specificity. Blood also held most thyroid clonotypes expanded above 0.001 frequency.

Details on this clonotype: Its antigen is undetermined.

Amplification of the TCR beta CDR3 regions used RNA transcripts (as template). HTBI-primed first-round RT-PCR preceded second-round multiplex PCR. MiXCR, applied by TCRdb to the multiplex PCR reads, yields one record per CDR3 protein. The sample includes 400,000 to 450,000 distinct CDR3 sequences, 20% to 25% of them seen just once. PBMCs came from over 9.5 ml of fresh peripheral blood. This TCR came from a woman aged 18-35 years with stable Graves' hyperthyroidism. Sequencing was carried out using peripheral blood.

CDR3 coding DNA: TGCAGCGTTGACTGGAGTTATGGCTACACCTTC. Encoded protein: CSVDWSYGYTF. This rearrangement joins TRBV29-1 to TRBJ1-2; no clear D. The CDR3 runs to 11 residues. V was cut by 3 bases and J by 5 bases, with 7 bases left in between. The V gene's germline CDR1 is SQVTM and CDR2 ANQGSEA.